Below, 13 T cell receptor beta chains from the same sample are listed, as sequenced in a study of CD8 T cells in Susac syndrome. Random hexamers were used to reverse transcribe about 0.45 to 1 ug of RNA. TCRdb passed the immunoSEQ multiplex PCR reads through MiXCR, listing each CDR3 protein once. The table includes a few hundred thousand distinct CDR3 sequences, roughly 94% detected once. Sample: CD4+ T cells from PBMCs. The receptor set was obtained from a human donor with multiple sclerosis.

This rearrangement joins TRBV6-5 to TRBJ1-1; TRBD1 matches at 8 bases. Germline loops: CDR1 MNHEY, CDR2 SVGAGI. V shed 8 bases, J shed 1 base, and the junction held 6 bases outside the gene matches. This CDR3 has 14 residues. Here the CDR3 DNA reads TGTGCCAGCGGGCAGGGGGCGCGGAACACTGAAGCTTTCTTT. This sequence encodes CASGQGARNTEAFF.

This clonotype has only one observation. This chain links TRBV2 with TRBJ2-2; 7 bases line up with TRBD1. Germline V gives CDR1 SNHLY, CDR2 FYNNEI. There are 14 residues in the CDR3. V lost 8 bases to trimming and J lost 6 bases; unmatched junction nucleotides: 9. DNA for the CDR3: TGTGCCAGCCGACGACAGGGATCGGCCGGGGAGCTGTTTTTT. Protein product: CASRRQGSAGELFF.

The rearrangement uses TRBV2 and TRBJ2-1; no clear D gene. CDR1 is SNHLY and CDR2 is FYNNEI in the germline V gene. Trimming cost V 7 bases and J 7 bases, with 14 bases left between them. The CDR3 is 13 residues long. The CDR3 DNA is TGTGCCAGCACCACCGGACGGAAAAATGAGCAGTTCTTC. Translated, it gives CASTTGRKNEQFF.

The V and J genes are TRBV6-2 or TRBV6-3 and TRBJ2-5; D uncertain. The CDR3 sequence is 18 residues long. The V gene's germline CDR1 is MNHEY and CDR2 SVGEGT. V gave up 6 bases and J gave up 3 bases, with 26 bases separating them. CDR3 sequence: CASSPGTASFPSKETQYF. DNA for the CDR3: TGTGCCAGCAGCCCCGGTACAGCATCTTTTCCATCGAAAGAGACCCAGTACTTC.

This chain connects TRBV5-6 to TRBJ2-1, with 7 bases that match TRBD2. The CDR3 is 17 amino acids. Unmatched junction bases numbered 14, after V lost 0 bases and J lost 8 bases. In germline, CDR1 is SGHDT, CDR2 YYEEEE. CDR3 bases: TGTGCCAGCAGCTTGGCCGGGGGGACCTGGGAGGGCCATGAGCAGTTCTTC. This encodes CASSLAGGTWEGHEQFF.

The chain uses TRBV20-1 and TRBJ2-7; 7 bases line up with TRBD1. CDR3 length: 13 amino acids. Germline CDR1 reads DFQATT; CDR2 reads SNEGSKA (reference sequence). V dropped 5 bases and J dropped 5; count of bases not matched to a gene: 9. CDR3 nucleotides: TGCAGTGCTGTGAGGGACAGTCTAAACGAGCAGTACTTC. Protein: CSAVRDSLNEQYF.

This chain connects TRBV20-1 to TRBJ2-6; 9 bases match TRBD1. The ends lost 6 bases at V and 2 bases at J; junction bases unmatched: 2. Germline-derived CDR1 and CDR2 are DFQATT and SNEGSKA (reference sequence). The CDR3 spans 14 residues. The CDR3 DNA is TGCAGTGCGTGGACAGGGGCTGGGGCCAACGTCCTGACTTTC. Amino acids: CSAWTGAGANVLTF.

This clonotype has more than one count but fewer than ten. The rearrangement uses TRBV5-1 and TRBJ2-5; D ambiguous. Germline V CDR1 and CDR2: SGHRS, YFSETQ. V was shortened by 2 bases and J by 5 bases, with 7 bases between the two germline ends. This CDR3 contains 12 residues. CDR3 region: CASSLQGETQYF. In DNA, the CDR3 is TGCGCCAGCAGCTTACAAGGGGAGACCCAGTACTTC. The full variable domain, completed using reference TRBV5-1 and TRBJ2-5, is KAGVTQTPRYLIKTRGQQVTLSCSPISGHRSVSWYQQTPGQGLQFLFEYFSETQRNKGNFPGRFSGRQFSNSRSEMNVSTLELGDSALYLCASSLQGETQYFGPGTRLLVL.

This chain uses TRBV24-1 with TRBJ1-2; D is ambiguous. V lost 6 bases, J lost 7 bases, and 14 bases lay in between. CDR3 size: 13 residues. CDR1 and CDR2 from the germline V gene are KGHDR and SFDVKD. The CDR3 protein is CATSSRFPGGYTF. CDR3 nucleotide sequence: TGTGCCACCAGTTCGCGCTTCCCGGGTGGCTACACCTTC.

CDR3 loop: CASSPRGSGNSYNEQFF. The CDR3 DNA sequence: TGTGCCAGCAGCCCTAGGGGTAGCGGGAACTCCTACAATGAGCAGTTCTTC. The V gene is TRBV7-2, the J gene TRBJ2-1; TRBD2 matches at 8 bases. Germline CDR1 is SGHTA and CDR2 is FQGNSA. Losses at the gene ends were 5 bases for V and 0 bases for J; bases not matched to a gene: 9. The CDR3 has 17 amino acids.

This sequence joins TRBV2 and TRBJ1-5, with unresolved D. The germline V gene has CDR1 SNHLY and CDR2 FYNNEI. The V end was cut by 6 bases, the J end by 6 bases, with 24 bases between. This CDR3 is built from 17 residues. The chain's CDR3 is CASSSARSTSFVQPQHF. The CDR3 DNA follows: TGTGCCAGCAGCAGTGCGAGGTCAACATCTTTCGTTCAGCCCCAGCATTTT. Complete variable domain (other parts from reference TRBV2 and TRBJ1-5): EPEVTQTPSHQVTQMGQEVILRCVPISNHLYFYWYRQILGQKVEFLVSFYNNEISEKSEIFDDQFSVERPDGSNFTLKIRSTKLEDSAMYFCASSSARSTSFVQPQHFGDGTRLSIL.

This clonotype was counted between two and nine times. V and J are TRBV29-1 and TRBJ1-2; the match to TRBD1 covers 7 bases. V shed 4 bases and J 7 bases; nucleotides not matched to a gene: 6. The germline gives CDR1 SQVTM, CDR2 ANQGSEA. The CDR3 has 12 residues. The CDR3 DNA follows: TGCAGCGTTGTTGGGACAGTGGGTGGCTACACCTTC. It specifies CSVVGTVGGYTF.

The V gene is TRBV5-1, the J gene TRBJ1-2, with D possibly TRBD1 on 6 matching bases. The ends were cut back, 4 bases at V and 10 bases at J, with 23 bases in the middle. The CDR3 loop spans 15 amino acids. Germline loops: CDR1 SGHRS, CDR2 YFSETQ. The CDR3 DNA reads as TGCGCCAGCAGCCGCGAGGGGGGGGCCCAGCTCCCCTACACCTTC. It yields the protein CASSREGGAQLPYTF.